This T cell receptor (beta chain) is drawn from a study of response to subunit inactivated influenza vaccine (dated by TCRdb to the late 2010s). Regarding the study in general: To follow how T cells responded to a trivalent subunit inactivated influenza vaccine, the researchers relied on deep quantitative profiling of the T cell receptor repertoire.

The method behind the library was RT-PCR. The run used an Illumina HiSeq 2500. TCRdb handled the public reads itself, with Q25 trimming in fastp and clone calling in MiXCR, and kept productive beta chains. Entries are consolidated by CDR3 protein sequence, retaining the most common genes and DNA. This sample lists more than 600,000 distinct CDR3 sequences; under 20% were detected once. Together, the top ten hold 11% of the sample. Turning to this clonotype: Its antigen target is currently unknown. Nothing much larger sits one base from this clone, and base qualities are not available.

Measured from the cysteine to the phenylalanine, the CDR3 is 16 residues long. Left in the record is the CDR3 DNA by itself, 48 bases read in frame from the first base. V has 4 bases trimmed and J has 5 bases trimmed; junction bases matching no gene number 13. For CDR1 and CDR2, the germline V gene lists SGHTA and FQGNSA. Findings and caveats that apply to the study as a whole: According to the authors, only a limited number of new T cells may be recruited by each seasonal influenza vaccination.

The receptor comes from a man aged 50-60 years who received an inactivated influenza vaccine. Donor details come from another sample of the same person, matched by shared clones. The rearranged chain carries TRBV7-2 and TRBJ2-5; a stretch of 7 junction bases matches TRBD2. Sequencing was performed on PBMCs from blood, taken roughly 5 days after vaccination. CDR3 loop: CASSSSGGQAGETQYF. Here is the DNA: TGTGCCAGCAGCTCTAGTGGCGGCCAAGCGGGGGAGACCCAGTACTTC.